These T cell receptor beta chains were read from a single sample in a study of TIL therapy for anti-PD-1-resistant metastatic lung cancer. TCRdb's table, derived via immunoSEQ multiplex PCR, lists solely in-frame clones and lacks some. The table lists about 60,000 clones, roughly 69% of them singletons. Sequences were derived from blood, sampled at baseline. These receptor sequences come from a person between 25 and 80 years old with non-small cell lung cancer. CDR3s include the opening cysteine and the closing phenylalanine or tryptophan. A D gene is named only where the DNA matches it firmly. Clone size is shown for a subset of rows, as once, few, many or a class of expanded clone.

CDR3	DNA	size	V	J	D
CASRGGSNYGYTF	TGTGCCAGCAGGGGAGGGTCTAACTATGGCTACACCTTC	-	TRBV6-1	TRBJ1-2	-
CASTPKGRGRVGGYTF	TGTGCCAGTACTCCCAAAGGAAGGGGGCGCGTCGGTGGCTACACCTTC	many	TRBV19	TRBJ1-2	TRBD1
CASSLLLGTGSEQYF	TGCGCCAGCAGCTTGTTACTCGGGACCGGGAGCGAGCAGTACTTC	-	TRBV5-1	TRBJ2-7	-
CASSPITPNYGYTF	TGTGCCAGCAGCCCAATTACCCCTAACTATGGCTACACCTTC	-	TRBV28	TRBJ1-2	-
CASSAGHSGETQYF	TGTGCCAGCAGCGCCGGACACTCCGGGGAGACCCAGTACTTC	-	TRBV9	TRBJ2-5	-
CASSIPAEQYF	TGTGCCAGCAGTATTCCAGCCGAGCAGTACTTC	-	TRBV6-1	TRBJ2-7	-
CAISESGDRWDEQFF	TGTGCCATCAGTGAGTCGGGGGACAGGTGGGATGAGCAGTTCTTC	-	TRBV10-3	TRBJ2-1	TRBD1
CSVSQGPGGNTIYF	TGCAGCGTTTCACAGGGGCCTGGTGGAAACACCATATATTTT	-	TRBV29-1	TRBJ1-3	TRBD1
CASRQIQYF	TGCGCCAGCAGGCAGATTCAGTACTTC	-	TRBV5-1	TRBJ2-4	-
CAISERLTYEQYF	TGTGCCATCAGTGAAAGACTTACCTACGAGCAGTACTTC	-	TRBV10-3	TRBJ2-7	-
CASSITGALVVAEAFF	TGCGCCAGCAGCATAACAGGGGCCCTAGTGGTAGCTGAAGCTTTCTTT	-	TRBV5-1	TRBJ1-1	TRBD1
CASREQGSYTEAFF	TGTGCCAGTAGAGAACAGGGAAGTTATACTGAAGCTTTCTTT	-	TRBV19	TRBJ1-1	-
CASSWNTEAFF	TGTGCCAGCAGTTGGAACACTGAAGCTTTCTTT	-	TRBV28	TRBJ1-1	-
CASSPLGAGNIQYF	TGTGCCAGCAGCCCACTGGGGGCCGGGAACATTCAGTACTTC	-	TRBV11-2	TRBJ2-4	-
CASSTTVSGANVLTF	TGTGCCAGTAGTACGACAGTCTCTGGGGCCAACGTCCTGACTTTC	-	TRBV19	TRBJ2-6	-
CASNRGSPSYEQYF	TGTGCCAGCAACCGGGGGTCTCCCTCCTACGAGCAGTACTTC	-	TRBV21-1	TRBJ2-7	-
CATSRDLETQYF	TGTGCCACCAGCAGAGATCTGGAGACCCAGTACTTC	-	TRBV15	TRBJ2-5	-
CASSSIDRGGCQPQHF	TGTGCCAGCAGCTCAATCGACAGGGGTGGTTGTCAGCCCCAGCATTTT	once	TRBV6-6	TRBJ1-5	TRBD1
CASQEILNQPQHF	TGTGCCAGTCAGGAGATACTCAATCAGCCCCAGCATTTT	-	TRBV6-1	TRBJ1-5	-
CASSLNGGLEYGYTF	TGCGCCAGCAGCTTGAACGGCGGACTCGAGTATGGCTACACCTTC	-	TRBV5-1	TRBJ1-2	-
CASSEGTLATQYF	TGCGCCAGCAGCGAGGGGACCCTGGCGACCCAGTACTTC	once	TRBV5-1	TRBJ2-5	-
CVAGTPQGHHGYTF	TGTGTTGCGGGGACACCTCAGGGACACCATGGCTACACCTTC	few	TRBV28	TRBJ1-2	-
CASSGGSGAYEQYF	TGTGCCAGCAGTGGGGGGTCAGGGGCCTACGAGCAGTACTTC	-	TRBV6-1	TRBJ2-7	-
CASSLGTVGEKLFF	TGCGCCAGCAGCTTGGGGACCGTCGGTGAAAAACTGTTTTTT	-	TRBV5-1	TRBJ1-4	-
CASSRLQGRDEQFF	TGTGCCAGCAGTCGCCTACAGGGGAGGGATGAGCAGTTCTTC	-	TRBV6-6	TRBJ2-1	-
CAWSAPTATYEQYF	TGTGCCTGGAGTGCCCCTACAGCGACCTACGAGCAGTACTTC	-	TRBV30	TRBJ2-7	-
CASSHVLGEAYF	TGTGCCAGCAGCCATGTTTTAGGGGAAGCGTACTTC	-	TRBV7-2	TRBJ2-5	-
CASSEMPVTGELFF	TGCGCCAGCAGTGAGATGCCTGTCACCGGGGAGCTGTTTTTT	-	TRBV10-1	TRBJ2-2	-
CASSLSGPITTNYGYTF	TGCGCCAGCAGCTTATCGGGACCGATCACGACTAACTATGGCTACACCTTC	-	TRBV5-1	TRBJ1-2	-
CATRGGRTEAFF	TGTGCCACCCGAGGGGGGAGGACTGAAGCTTTCTTT	few	TRBV6-5	TRBJ1-1	-
CASSLGSAYGYTF	TGTGCCAGCAGCTTAGGAAGCGCGTACGGCTACACCTTC	-	TRBV11-2	TRBJ1-2	-
CASSLRGNTDTQYF	TGTGCTAGCAGCTTAAGGGGGAACACAGATACGCAGTATTTT	-	TRBV7-7	TRBJ2-3	-
CASSSIPSAGTYEQYF	TGCGCCAGCAGCTCCATCCCCTCCGCAGGGACCTACGAGCAGTACTTC	-	TRBV5-1	TRBJ2-7	-
CASRAWTGGTYGYTF	TGTGCCAGCAGAGCTTGGACAGGGGGGACCTATGGCTACACCTTC	few	TRBV2	TRBJ1-2	TRBD1
CASSQDWGNQPQHF	TGCGCCAGCAGCCAAGATTGGGGAAATCAGCCCCAGCATTTT	few	TRBV4-1	TRBJ1-5	-
CASSFNGGGGNYGYTF	TGTGCCAGCAGCTTTAATGGGGGTGGGGGTAACTATGGCTACACCTTC	-	TRBV11-3	TRBJ1-2	-
CASSLEAGGGEQYF	TGTGCCAGCAGCTTAGAGGCGGGAGGGGGCGAGCAGTACTTC	-	TRBV7-2	TRBJ2-7	TRBD2
CASSESGGGADTQYF	TGTGCCAGCAGTGAATCCGGTGGGGGTGCAGATACGCAGTATTTT	-	TRBV25-1	TRBJ2-3	-
CASSLASGTGGGYTF	TGTGCCAGCAGTTTAGCGTCGGGAACAGGCGGGGGCTACACCTTC	-	TRBV27	TRBJ1-2	-
CASSLRPGILGETQYF	TGCGCCAGCTCCCTTCGTCCAGGGATTTTAGGAGAGACCCAGTACTTC	-	TRBV10-2	TRBJ2-5	-
CASLRGLADNSEQFF	TGTGCCAGCCTTCGGGGGCTAGCGGATAACAGTGAGCAGTTCTTC	-	TRBV19	TRBJ2-1	-
CASSRNRENYFNSPLHF	TGTGCCAGCAGTCGGAACCGGGAGAATTATTTTAATTCACCCCTCCACTTT	-	TRBV7-2	TRBJ1-6	-
CSAQGGGQGDTQYF	TGCAGCGCCCAAGGAGGGGGGCAGGGGGATACGCAGTATTTT	-	TRBV29-1	TRBJ2-3	-